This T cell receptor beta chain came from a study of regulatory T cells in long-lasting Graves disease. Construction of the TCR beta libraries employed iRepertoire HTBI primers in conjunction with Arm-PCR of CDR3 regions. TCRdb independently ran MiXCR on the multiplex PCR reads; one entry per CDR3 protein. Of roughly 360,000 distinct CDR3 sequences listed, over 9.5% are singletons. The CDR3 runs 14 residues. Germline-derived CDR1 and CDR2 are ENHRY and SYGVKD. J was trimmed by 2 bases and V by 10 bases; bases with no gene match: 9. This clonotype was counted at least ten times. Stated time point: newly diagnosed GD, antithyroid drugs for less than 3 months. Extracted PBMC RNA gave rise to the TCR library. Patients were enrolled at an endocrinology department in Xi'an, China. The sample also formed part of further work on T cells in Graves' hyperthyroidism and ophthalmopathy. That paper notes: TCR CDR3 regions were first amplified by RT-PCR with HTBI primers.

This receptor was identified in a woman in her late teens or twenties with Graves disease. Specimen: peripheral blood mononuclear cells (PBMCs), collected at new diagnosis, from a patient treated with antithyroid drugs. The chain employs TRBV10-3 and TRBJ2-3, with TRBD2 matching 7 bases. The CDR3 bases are TGTGCCACCGGGGAGGGTAGCGTCACAGATACGCAGTATTTT. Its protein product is CATGEGSVTDTQYF.